Each of the 2 T cell receptor beta chains below was sequenced from the same sample in a study of blood T cell repertoires in COVID-19. The protocol was immunoSEQ multiplex PCR, while the TCRdb copy is restricted to in-frame clones and leaves out a portion. Of about 110,000 clones in the sample, approximately 85% were seen once. Sequenced material: peripheral blood. Source of these receptors: a human donor in a cohort sampled during active COVID-19.

This clone was observed a few times. This chain joins TRBV27 and TRBJ1-2; 7 bases fit TRBD1. Germline CDR1 MNHEY, CDR2 SMNVEV (reference sequence). The CDR3 contains 17 residues. Trimming removed 2 bases from V and 7 bases from J; junction bases left unmatched: 16. The CDR3 DNA follows: TGTGCCAGCAGTTTACAGGGCGGGGCAGGGGGGATAGGTGGCTACACCTTC. This encodes CASSLQGGAGGIGGYTF.

The chain uses TRBV5-4 and TRBJ2-1; 15 bases are a match to TRBD2. V shed 0 bases and J 10 bases; nucleotides not matched to a gene: 5. Germline lookup yields CDR1 SGHNT and CDR2 YYREEE (reference sequence). The CDR3 sequence is 16 residues long. CDR3 loop: CASSLVSGLAGGEQFF. As DNA, the CDR3 is TGTGCCAGCAGCTTGGTATCTGGACTAGCGGGAGGGGAGCAGTTCTTC.